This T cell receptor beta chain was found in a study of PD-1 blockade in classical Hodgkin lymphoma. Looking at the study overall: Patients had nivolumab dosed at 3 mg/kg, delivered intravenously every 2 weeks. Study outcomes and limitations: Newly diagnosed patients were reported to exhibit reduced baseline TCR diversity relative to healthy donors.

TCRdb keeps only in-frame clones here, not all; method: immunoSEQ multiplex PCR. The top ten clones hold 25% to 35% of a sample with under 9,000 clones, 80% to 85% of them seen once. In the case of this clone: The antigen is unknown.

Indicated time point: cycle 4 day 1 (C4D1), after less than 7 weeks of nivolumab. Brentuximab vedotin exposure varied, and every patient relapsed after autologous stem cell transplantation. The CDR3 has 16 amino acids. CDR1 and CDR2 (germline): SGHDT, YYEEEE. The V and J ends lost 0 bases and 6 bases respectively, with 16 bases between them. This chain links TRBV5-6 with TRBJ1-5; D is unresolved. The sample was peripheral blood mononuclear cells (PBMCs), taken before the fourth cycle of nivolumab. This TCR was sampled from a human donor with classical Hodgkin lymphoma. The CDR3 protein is CASSLERAKPSQPQHF. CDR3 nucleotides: TGTGCCAGCAGCTTGGAACGGGCAAAACCGAGTCAGCCCCAGCATTTT.